These T cell receptor beta chains were read from a single sample in a study of identical twins. TCRdb called the 5' RACE reads again in MiXCR, with one record for every CDR3 protein. The table includes around 370,000 distinct CDR3 sequences, roughly 9% detected once. Sequencing input: naive T cells sorted from blood. The receptors were gathered from a woman between 50 and 59 years old in good health. Both conserved end residues are part of each CDR3. The D gene is left open where the match is weak.

TRBV2	.	TRBJ2-3	CASSPNGVFTDTQYF
TRBV2	TRBD2	TRBJ2-1	CASGTSGVF
TRBV24-1	.	TRBJ2-5	CATSDQRAVGETQYF
TRBV20-1	.	TRBJ2-5	CSARDRKGHQETQYF
TRBV12-3/TRBV12-4	.	TRBJ2-5	CASGPRDINQETQYF
TRBV6-1	.	TRBJ2-2	CATPWGGTGELFF
TRBV4-2	.	TRBJ2-3	CASSQERTGLDTQYF
TRBV14	TRBD2	TRBJ2-1	CASSLIGTSRDEQFF
TRBV20-1	.	TRBJ2-6	CSARSDRERGANVLTF
TRBV6-1	.	TRBJ2-1	CASSIPGREQFF
TRBV20-1	.	TRBJ1-2	CSARNRDNYGYTF
TRBV3-1	.	TRBJ2-6	CASSQEWGSGANVLTF
TRBV11-2	TRBD2	TRBJ2-3	CASSENSGSYADTQYF
TRBV10-3	TRBD2	TRBJ2-7	CAIMETSGSKFEQYF
TRBV14	TRBD2	TRBJ2-7	CASSRAGTTIYEQYF
TRBV2	.	TRBJ1-4	CASAMREKLFF
TRBV3-1	.	TRBJ2-5	CASKAPGRKYQETQYF
TRBV7-8	.	TRBJ2-3	CASSLGGGPRPDTQYF
TRBV19	.	TRBJ2-1	CASAPPGPTNEQFF
TRBV5-1	.	TRBJ2-3	CASSLDGFFTDTQYF
TRBV12-3/TRBV12-4	.	TRBJ1-1	CASSLDSNTEAFF
TRBV2	.	TRBJ2-3	CASSEAEVGLITDTQYF